The clone carrying this T cell receptor (beta chain) showed up many times. Its antigen is as yet unknown. This sample was taken from a study of blood T cells in healthy people across ages. Using a J-beta primer mix together with a sample-barcoded 5' primer, a second PCR was run for roughly 6 to 11 cycles. Unique molecular identifiers of 12 random nucleotides labeled each cDNA. TCRdb used MiXCR to reprocess the 5' RACE reads, holding one entry per CDR3 protein. The data contain 1.5 million to 2 million distinct CDR3 sequences, about 50% of them singletons. The germline V gene has CDR1 MDHEN and CDR2 SYDVKM. Deletions cut 6 bases from V and 6 bases from J, with 9 bases between. The CDR3 totals 12 residues. General study results and limits: Roughly linear declines in TCR beta diversity per million T cells occurred with age. Greater diversity and more naive CD4+ cells were seen in long-lived donors than in aged donors.

This TCR derives from a woman in her thirties or forties in good health. Material: blood. The chain uses TRBV28 and TRBJ2-1; no definite D call. CDR3: CASRAPSNEQFF. CDR3 in DNA: TGTGCCAGCAGGGCCCCAAGCAATGAGCAGTTCTTC.